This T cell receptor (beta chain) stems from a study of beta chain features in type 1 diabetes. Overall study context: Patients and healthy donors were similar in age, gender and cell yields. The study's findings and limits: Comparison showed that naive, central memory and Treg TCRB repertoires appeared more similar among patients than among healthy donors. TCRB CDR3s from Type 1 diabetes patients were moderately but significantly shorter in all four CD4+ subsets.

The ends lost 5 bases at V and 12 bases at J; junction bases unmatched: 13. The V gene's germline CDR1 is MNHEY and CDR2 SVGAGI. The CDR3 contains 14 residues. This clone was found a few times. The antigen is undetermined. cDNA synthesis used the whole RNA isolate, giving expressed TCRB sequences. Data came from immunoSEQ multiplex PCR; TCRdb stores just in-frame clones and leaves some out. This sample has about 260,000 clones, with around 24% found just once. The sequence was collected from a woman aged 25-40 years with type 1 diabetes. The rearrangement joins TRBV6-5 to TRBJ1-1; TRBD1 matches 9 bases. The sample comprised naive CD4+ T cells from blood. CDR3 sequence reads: CASSKTGTGRYPFF. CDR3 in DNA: TGTGCCAGCAGTAAAACCGGGACAGGGAGGTATCCTTTCTTT.